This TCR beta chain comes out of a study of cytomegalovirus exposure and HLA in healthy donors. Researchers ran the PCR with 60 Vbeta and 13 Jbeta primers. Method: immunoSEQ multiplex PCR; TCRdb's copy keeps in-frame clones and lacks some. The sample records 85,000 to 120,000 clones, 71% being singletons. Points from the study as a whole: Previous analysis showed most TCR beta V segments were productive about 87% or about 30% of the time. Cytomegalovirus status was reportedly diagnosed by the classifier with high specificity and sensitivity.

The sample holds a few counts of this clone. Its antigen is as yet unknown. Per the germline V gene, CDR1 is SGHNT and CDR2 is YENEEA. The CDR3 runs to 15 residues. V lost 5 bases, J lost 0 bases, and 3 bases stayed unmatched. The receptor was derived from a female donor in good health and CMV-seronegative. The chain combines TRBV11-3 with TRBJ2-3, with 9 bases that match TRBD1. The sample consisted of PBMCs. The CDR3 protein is CASSQGTGSTDTQYF. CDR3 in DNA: TGTGCCAGCAGCCAAGGGACAGGGAGCACAGATACGCAGTATTTT.